This is a list of T cell receptor beta chains from one sample in a study of vaccination and CD4 T cells after COVID-19. TCRdb independently ran MiXCR on the PCR reads; one entry per CDR3 protein. The sample consists of roughly 16,000 distinct CDR3 sequences, 50% to 75% of them appearing once. These receptors have no identified antigens. The sample taken for sequencing was CD4+ T cells from blood, cultured in vitro. The source of these receptors is a human donor who had recovered from COVID-19. The CDR3 runs from the conserved cysteine through the conserved F or W. A D gene is named only where the DNA matches it firmly. Only part of the rows carry a size: once, few, many, or a class if the clone is expanded.

v_call	j_call	d_call	clone_size	cdr3_aa	cdr3_nt
TRBV19	TRBJ1-1	NA	NA	CASIRGINTEAFF	TGTGCCAGTATTAGGGGGATTAACACTGAAGCTTTCTTT
TRBV5-5	TRBJ2-3	NA	NA	CASSWGTGLSTDTQYF	TGTGCCAGCAGCTGGGGAACAGGTCTAAGCACAGATACGCAGTATTTT
TRBV5-6	TRBJ2-3	NA	NA	CASSLDGVSTDTQYF	TGTGCCAGCAGTTTGGACGGGGTGAGCACAGATACGCAGTATTTT
TRBV7-2	TRBJ1-4	TRBD1	NA	CASSLRAQGAGWSEKLFF	TGTGCCAGCAGTTTAAGGGCCCAGGGGGCAGGTTGGTCTGAAAAACTGTTTTTT
TRBV11-3	TRBJ1-6	NA	NA	CASSSDSRSPLHF	TGTGCCAGCAGCAGCGACAGCCGGTCACCCCTCCACTTT
TRBV27	TRBJ2-7	NA	NA	CASSRKSPPYEQYF	TGTGCCAGCAGCCGCAAATCCCCCCCGTACGAGCAGTACTTC
TRBV6-1	TRBJ2-7	NA	NA	CASSQGDAMDEQYF	TGTGCCAGCAGCCAGGGAGACGCTATGGACGAGCAGTACTTC
TRBV7-9	TRBJ2-5	TRBD1	NA	CASQGQGGETQYF	TGTGCCAGCCAAGGACAGGGTGGAGAGACCCAGTACTTC
TRBV18	TRBJ1-2	NA	NA	CASSPGGINYGYTF	TGTGCCAGCTCACCCGGAGGGATAAACTATGGCTACACCTTC
TRBV7-9	TRBJ2-3	TRBD2	NA	CASSYPGTSGTDTQYF	TGTGCCAGCAGCTACCCCGGGACTAGCGGTACAGATACGCAGTATTTT
TRBV6-1	TRBJ1-5	NA	NA	CASSEMAVGQPQHF	TGTGCCAGCAGTGAAATGGCAGTAGGGCAGCCCCAGCATTTT
TRBV4-2	TRBJ2-4	NA	NA	CASSQAAKNIQYF	TGTGCCAGCAGCCAGGCCGCCAAAAACATTCAGTACTTC
TRBV7-2	TRBJ1-2	NA	few	CASSLRVVGYGYTF	TGTGCCAGCAGCTTAAGGGTGGTGGGGTATGGCTACACCTTC
TRBV6-5	TRBJ1-6	NA	few	CASSYPMGGRESPLHF	TGTGCCAGCAGTTACCCCATGGGGGGACGGGAGTCACCCCTCCACTTT
TRBV2	TRBJ1-1	TRBD1	NA	CASKGGNTEAFF	TGTGCCAGCAAAGGGGGCAACACTGAAGCTTTCTTT
TRBV7-8	TRBJ1-1	NA	NA	CASSFRENTEAFF	TGTGCCAGCAGCTTTCGGGAGAACACTGAAGCTTTCTTT
TRBV6-1	TRBJ1-5	TRBD1	once	CASKRQGFQPQHF	TGTGCCAGCAAACGACAGGGTTTTCAGCCCCAGCATTTT
TRBV20-1	TRBJ2-7	NA	NA	CSAISYTGPSYEQYF	TGCAGTGCTATTTCCTACACGGGGCCCTCCTACGAGCAGTACTTC
TRBV7-2	TRBJ2-7	NA	NA	CASSLVGAIIHEQYF	TGTGCCAGCAGCTTAGTCGGGGCGATCATCCACGAGCAGTACTTC
TRBV19	TRBJ1-5	NA	NA	CASRFGTRDNQPQHF	TGTGCCAGTAGGTTCGGGACGAGGGACAATCAGCCCCAGCATTTT
TRBV21-1	TRBJ2-1	NA	NA	CASSERQGQSYNEQFF	TGTGCCAGCAGCGAACGACAGGGCCAATCCTACAATGAGCAGTTCTTC
TRBV2	TRBJ2-5	TRBD2	few	CASRRLAVEAQYF	TGTGCCAGCAGAAGACTAGCGGTAGAGGCACAGTACTTC
TRBV7-9	TRBJ1-2	NA	once	CASSFWGAQDYGYTF	TGTGCCAGCAGCTTCTGGGGGGCGCAGGACTATGGCTACACCTTC
TRBV30	TRBJ2-1	NA	NA	CAWSYTIPRGNEQFF	TGTGCCTGGAGTTATACCATCCCTAGGGGGAATGAGCAGTTCTTC
TRBV2	TRBJ2-1	TRBD1	NA	CASSEQGAGVSEQFF	TGTGCCAGCAGTGAACAGGGGGCCGGGGTGAGTGAGCAGTTCTTC
TRBV4-3	TRBJ1-6	NA	NA	CASSQFQGNHSPLHF	TGCGCCAGCAGCCAATTTCAGGGAAATCATTCACCCCTCCACTTT
TRBV2	TRBJ1-4	TRBD1	NA	CASSEAQGGGGKLFF	TGTGCCAGCAGTGAAGCGCAAGGGGGCGGTGGAAAACTGTTTTTT
TRBV14	TRBJ1-1	TRBD1	once	CASSQDPGQKNTEAFF	TGTGCCAGCAGTCAAGATCCGGGACAGAAGAACACTGAAGCTTTCTTT
TRBV6-1	TRBJ1-3	NA	few	CASSPGGHGNTIYF	TGTGCCAGCAGTCCTGGGGGACACGGAAACACCATATATTTT
TRBV10-3	TRBJ2-7	NA	NA	CATVSSVDFTYEQYF	TGTGCCACCGTCTCATCAGTAGACTTTACCTACGAGCAGTACTTC
TRBV15	TRBJ2-1	NA	few	CATSRDQRRDNEQFF	TGTGCCACCAGCAGAGACCAGCGGAGAGACAATGAGCAGTTCTTC
TRBV20-1	TRBJ2-3	TRBD2	NA	CSARGLAGKSDTQYF	TGCAGTGCTAGGGGACTAGCGGGGAAGTCAGATACGCAGTATTTT
TRBV7-2	TRBJ1-1	NA	few	CASSFIQGGAFF	TGTGCCAGCAGCTTCATTCAGGGAGGAGCTTTCTTT
TRBV5-1	TRBJ2-7	TRBD1	NA	CASREGQGPYEQYF	TGCGCCAGCAGGGAAGGACAGGGCCCCTACGAGCAGTACTTC
TRBV15	TRBJ1-3	TRBD1	NA	CATSRGGGPGNTIYF	TGTGCCACCAGCAGGGGAGGGGGCCCTGGAAACACCATATATTTT
TRBV20-1	TRBJ2-3	NA	NA	CSARDFRREEDTQYF	TGCAGTGCTAGAGATTTCCGGAGGGAAGAGGATACGCAGTATTTT
TRBV5-1	TRBJ2-7	NA	NA	CASSSGRPYSDEQYF	TGCGCCAGCAGCTCTGGGAGACCCTATTCCGACGAGCAGTACTTC
TRBV7-9	TRBJ1-2	TRBD1	NA	CASSLRTGGERNTF	TGTGCCAGCAGCCTGAGGACAGGGGGCGAACGGAACACCTTC
TRBV20-1	TRBJ2-3	NA	NA	CSAEPTLSTDTQYF	TGCAGTGCTGAACCGACTCTAAGCACAGATACGCAGTATTTT
TRBV20-1	TRBJ2-3	NA	NA	CSARDPGEGGRDTQYF	TGCAGTGCTAGAGATCCTGGAGAGGGGGGGCGGGATACGCAGTATTTT
TRBV27	TRBJ2-2	NA	NA	CASSALAINTGELFF	TGTGCCAGCAGCGCCCTAGCTATTAACACCGGGGAGCTGTTTTTT
TRBV20-1	TRBJ2-1	TRBD2	NA	CSASLVAGFNEQFF	TGCAGTGCTAGTTTGGTAGCGGGATTTAATGAGCAGTTCTTC
TRBV6-2/TRBV6-3	TRBJ2-3	NA	NA	CASRATRSTFTDTQYF	TGTGCCAGCAGAGCGACTAGATCGACTTTCACAGATACGCAGTATTTT
TRBV7-2	TRBJ1-1	NA	NA	CASSFWTRTEAFF	TGTGCCAGCAGCTTCTGGACACGCACTGAAGCTTTCTTT
TRBV7-2	TRBJ1-1	TRBD1	NA	CASSLGQGGRIWNTEAFF	TGTGCCAGCAGCTTAGGGCAGGGGGGAAGAATCTGGAACACTGAAGCTTTCTTT
TRBV20-1	TRBJ2-7	NA	NA	CSALFGAYEQYF	TGCAGTGCTCTATTTGGGGCCTACGAGCAGTACTTC
TRBV20-1	TRBJ1-2	NA	NA	CSAGDLTNYGYTF	TGCAGTGCTGGGGACCTCACAAACTATGGCTACACCTTC
TRBV30	TRBJ2-7	NA	few	CAWREIWDLGEQYF	TGTGCCTGGAGGGAAATCTGGGACCTCGGCGAGCAGTACTTC
TRBV19	TRBJ2-1	TRBD2	NA	CASSRTEAGGNSYNEQFF	TGTGCCAGTAGTAGGACGGAGGCGGGAGGCAACTCCTACAATGAGCAGTTCTTC
TRBV6-5	TRBJ2-3	TRBD1	few	CASSYRTGADTQYF	TGTGCCAGCAGTTACAGGACAGGGGCAGATACGCAGTATTTT